A single sample gave rise to the 29 T cell receptor beta chains below, sequenced in a study of metastatic and nonmetastatic thyroid tumors. Through MiXCR, TCRdb re-clonotyped the PCR reads. The sample consists of 30,000 to 40,000 clones, over 12% of them appearing once. Thyroid surgery took place with no prior treatment in any patient. The sequencing input was blood. Every receptor here comes from a male donor with papillary thyroid cancer or a benign thyroid nodule (not recorded which). Some clones in this sample may be carry-over from other donors' samples.

This clone has a count of ten or more. DNA of the CDR3: TGTGCCAGCAGAAACACAGGGGTGTACTACGAGCAGTACTTC. This sequence encodes CASRNTGVYYEQYF. The rearrangement joins TRBV27 to TRBJ2-7; 7 nucleotides agree with TRBD1. After removal of 6 bases from V and 3 bases from J, the junction contained 8 bases not matched to a gene. CDR1 MNHEY and CDR2 SMNVEV come from the germline V gene (reference sequence). This CDR3 comprises 14 residues.

This clone was seen many times. The sample holds other DNA sequences that translate to the same CDR3. The chain joins TRBV2 to TRBJ1-2; D perhaps matches TRBD1 (5 bases). The CDR3 consists of 12 residues. Germline V gene lookup returns CDR1 SNHLY and CDR2 FYNNEI. V lost 2 bases, J lost 6 bases, and 7 bases lay in between. The DNA of the CDR3 is TGTGCCAGCAGTGAATCGGGGGATGGCTACACCTTC. This sequence encodes CASSESGDGYTF.

This clone appeared many times. This rearrangement joins TRBV5-1 to TRBJ2-1, with 8 bases lining up with TRBD2. Unmatched junction bases numbered 4, after V lost 1 base and J lost 7 bases. CDR3 length: 14 residues. The germline CDR1 and CDR2 sequences are SGHRS and YFSETQ. Here the CDR3 reads CASSLYSGSNEQFF. Here the CDR3 DNA reads TGCGCCAGCAGCTTGTACAGCGGGAGTAATGAGCAGTTCTTC.

This clone was detected ten times or more. The V call is TRBV14, the J call TRBJ2-3, with TRBD1 matching over 7 bases. Germline V CDR1 and CDR2: SGHDN, FVKESK. The CDR3 spans 17 residues. Trimming took 0 bases from V and 5 from J; bases not matched to a gene: 11. The DNA of the CDR3 is TGTGCCAGCAGCCAAGAGATCTACAGGGGAAATAGAGATACGCAGTATTTT. Translated: CASSQEIYRGNRDTQYF.

The genes are TRBV28 and TRBJ2-3; 7 nucleotides align to TRBD2. The CDR3 is 18 residues long. In germline, CDR1 is MDHEN, CDR2 SYDVKM. Trimming removed 5 bases from V and 8 bases from J; junction bases left unmatched: 22. This CDR3 reads CASSLGLVQVSPSITQYF. DNA of the CDR3: TGTGCCAGCAGTCTCGGACTAGTTCAAGTTTCACCTTCAATTACGCAGTATTTT.

As concerns this clone: This could be a read error, since a much larger clone is one nucleotide away. The chain recombines TRBV7-2 with TRBJ2-2; D ambiguous. Per the germline V gene, CDR1 is SGHTA and CDR2 is FQGNSA. The CDR3 loop spans 15 amino acids. V lost 5 bases and J lost 0, with 10 bases in between. The CDR3 bases are TGTGCCAGCAGCGACCAGACTGCGAACACCGGGGAGCTGTTTTTT. Its translation: CASSDQTANTGELFF.

This clone has a count of ten or more. The V and J genes are TRBV6-2 or TRBV6-3 and TRBJ2-7; no clear D. Trimming took 0 bases from V and 2 from J, leaving 8 bases between them. CDR1 is MNHEY and CDR2 is SVGEGT in the germline V gene. The CDR3 covers 14 residues. The CDR3: CASSYSEVAYEQYF. CDR3 nucleotides: TGTGCCAGCAGTTACTCCGAGGTAGCCTACGAGCAGTACTTC.

There are many counts of this clone. This chain uses TRBV5-6 with TRBJ1-2, with 10 bases matching TRBD1. This CDR3 contains 15 residues. The V gene end was trimmed by 1 base and the J gene end by 2 bases; junction bases not matched to a gene: 2. The V gene's germline CDR1 is SGHDT and CDR2 YYEEEE. The CDR3 region has the DNA TGTGCCAGCAGCTTGTTGGACAGGGGGAACTATGGCTACACCTTC. Translated, it gives CASSLLDRGNYGYTF.

This clone was seen at least ten times. V gene TRBV5-6 combines with J gene TRBJ1-6; 12 positions agree with TRBD1. The germline V gene encodes CDR1 SGHDT and CDR2 YYEEEE. The CDR3 spans 19 residues. Unmatched junction bases numbered 8, after V lost 4 bases and J lost 0 bases. CDR3 in DNA: TGTGCCAGCAGCGGGGACAGGGGGCGAACCCTCTCCTATAATTCACCCCTCCACTTT. It translates to CASSGDRGRTLSYNSPLHF.

Many counts were recorded for this clone. The J gene is TRBJ2-7, the V gene TRBV28, with a weak D call TRBD1 (5 bases). V lost 4 bases, J lost 0 bases, and 13 bases lay in between. Germline assignment: CDR1 MDHEN and CDR2 SYDVKM. The CDR3 loop spans 15 amino acids. This CDR3 reads CASSSVRGSSYEQYF. Written as DNA, the CDR3 is TGTGCCAGCAGTTCTGTAAGGGGTAGCTCCTACGAGCAGTACTTC.

Ten or more counts support this clone. The gene calls are TRBV19 and TRBJ2-3; D is undetermined. This CDR3 is 12 amino acids long. In germline, CDR1 is LNHDA, CDR2 SQIVND (reference sequence). V lost 0 bases and J lost 8, with 6 bases in between. The CDR3 is CASSIDPATQYF. The CDR3 DNA follows: TGTGCCAGTAGTATAGATCCGGCTACGCAGTATTTT.

This clone appeared many times. In the same sample, other DNA sequences code for this CDR3. J is TRBJ1-2 and V is TRBV28; D not resolved. The V end was cut by 6 bases, the J end by 5 bases, with 19 bases between. The CDR3 has 15 residues. The germline gives CDR1 MDHEN, CDR2 SYDVKM. CDR3 coding DNA: TGTGCCAGCAGCAAATCCTTGGACGTTGGATATGGCTACACCTTC. Its protein is CASSKSLDVGYGYTF.

The sample holds a few counts of this clone. A much more abundant neighbour one base away suggests this may be a read error. The J gene is TRBJ1-5, the V gene TRBV5-6; the match to TRBD1 covers 7 bases. Germline loops: CDR1 SGHDT, CDR2 YYEEEE. This CDR3 comprises 14 residues. Unmatched junction bases numbered 3, after V lost 2 bases and J lost 4 bases. The CDR3 spells CASSFTGVNQPQHF. In DNA form, the CDR3 reads TGTGCCAGCAGCTTTACAGGGGTGAATCAGCCCCAGCATTTT.

This clone was observed many times. The rearrangement links TRBV19 to TRBJ2-7, with 11 bases lining up with TRBD2. Germline-derived CDR1 and CDR2 are LNHDA and SQIVND (reference sequence). With V trimmed by 4 bases and J by 5 bases, 4 bases remained unmatched. This CDR3 is built from 14 residues. As DNA, the CDR3 is TGTGCCAGTAGTAGGACTAGCGGGCGAAACGAGCAGTACTTC. This translates into CASSRTSGRNEQYF.

In its sample, this clone was seen many times. This may be a read error, as it is one base from a much larger clone. V is TRBV5-1 and J is TRBJ2-7, with D possibly TRBD2 on 6 matching bases. This CDR3 comprises 13 residues. Germline CDR1 reads SGHRS; CDR2 reads YFSETQ. V was pared by 7 bases and J by 4 bases, with 15 bases between. CDR3 coding DNA: TGCGCCAGCGGCGGGGACGGGCGGTACGAGCAGTACTTC. This gives the protein CASGGDGRYEQYF.

Ten or more counts support this clone. V usage is TRBV20-1 and J usage is TRBJ2-2; D unresolved. CDR3 size: 14 residues. CDR1 is DFQATT and CDR2 is SNEGSKA in the germline V gene (reference sequence). V lost 5 bases, J lost 4 bases, and 14 bases lay in between. The CDR3 DNA follows: TGCAGTGCTCCCGTAGACGGAGCCACCGGGGAGCTGTTTTTT. Translation gives CSAPVDGATGELFF.

This clone was counted at least ten times. This chain joins TRBV18 and TRBJ1-1; possible D gene TRBD1, 5 bases. The CDR3 has 16 amino acids. The germline gives CDR1 KGHSH, CDR2 LQKENI. V was shortened by 2 bases and J by 1 base, with 14 bases between the two germline ends. Here the CDR3 DNA reads TGTGCCAGCTCACCAAGGGGAGTAAGCCAGAACACTGAAGCTTTCTTT. It yields the protein CASSPRGVSQNTEAFF.

Notes on this clone: One end of the junction is discordant with germline, which a read error may explain. The gene calls are TRBV29-1 and TRBJ1-2; the D is unclear. The CDR3 is 13 amino acids. The germline CDR1 and CDR2 sequences are SQVTM and ANQGSEA. This CDR3 is CSVEDSRFYGFTF. DNA for the CDR3: TGCAGCGTTGAAGATAGTCGGTTCTATGGCTTCACCTTC.

V and J are TRBV12-3 or TRBV12-4 and TRBJ1-2; 7 bases match TRBD1. The CDR3 is made up of 12 amino acids. V was clipped by 8 bases and J by 8 bases; unmatched bases: 8. This chain's CDR3 is CASAPGGYGYTF. The CDR3 DNA sequence: TGTGCCAGCGCCCCAGGGGGATACGGCTACACCTTC.

With regard to this clone: Its ends do not fully match the called genes, so a read error is possible. The chain combines TRBV2 with TRBJ2-7, with 7 nucleotides matching TRBD1. The germline gives CDR1 SNHLY, CDR2 FYNNEI. This CDR3 region has 12 residues. DNA of the CDR3: TGTGCCAACAGTTCGTACAGGGGCGAGCAGTACTTC. Translating gives CANSSYRGEQYF.

This clone came up many times. The sample holds other DNA sequences that translate to the same CDR3. The rearrangement uses TRBV6-2 or TRBV6-3 and TRBJ1-1; D unresolved. The CDR3 contains 13 residues. Germline V gene data show CDR1 as MNHEY and CDR2 as SVGEGT. V gave up 6 bases and J gave up 0 bases, with 8 bases separating them. CDR3: CASSPQVNTEAFF. CDR3 coding DNA: TGTGCCAGCAGCCCCCAGGTGAACACTGAAGCTTTCTTT.

This clone has ten or more counts. At one boundary the junction diverges from the germline segment, which might be a read error. The chain joins TRBV7-9 to TRBJ2-7; TRBD2 might be the D (6 bases). The CDR3 is made up of 14 amino acids. Germline V CDR1 and CDR2: SEHNR, FQNEAQ (reference sequence). CDR3 DNA sequence: TGTGCCAGCAGTTTAGGAGGTAGCGGAGAAGAGCAGTACTTC. Encoded protein: CASSLGGSGEEQYF.

This clone was observed at least ten times. J is TRBJ2-1 and V is TRBV10-1; D might be TRBD1 (6 bases). From germline, CDR1 is WNHNN and CDR2 SYGVQD (reference sequence). V shed 6 bases and J shed 4 bases, with 10 bases lying between them. This CDR3 comprises 13 residues. The DNA of the CDR3 is TGCGCCAGCAGCGAAGGACAGTACAATGAGCAGTTCTTC. Amino acid sequence: CASSEGQYNEQFF.

This clone was detected ten times or more. This rearrangement joins TRBV20-1 to TRBJ2-1, with D perhaps matching TRBD1 (5 bases). Germline CDR1 reads DFQATT; CDR2 reads SNEGSKA (reference sequence). The CDR3 covers 13 residues. The ends were cut back, 0 bases at V and 8 bases at J, with 11 bases in the middle. CDR3 region: CSAREPQADEQFF. CDR3 nucleotide sequence: TGCAGTGCTAGAGAACCACAGGCCGATGAGCAGTTCTTC.

On this clone itself: It is likely a read error, because the conserved phenylalanine at the end of the CDR3 is missing. This chain uses TRBV19 with TRBJ2-6; the D gene could be TRBD1 or TRBD2 (6 bases each). The ends were cut back, 7 bases at V and 0 bases at J, with 10 bases in the middle. The CDR3 consists of 15 residues. Germline V gene data show CDR1 as LNHDA and CDR2 as SQIVND (reference sequence). CDR3 nucleotides: TGTGCCAGTACGACGGGGGCCTCTGGGGCCAACGTCCTGACTATC. The encoded protein is CASTTGASGANVLTI.

This clone has at least ten counts. The chain is built from TRBV5-1 and TRBJ1-1; 10 bases fit TRBD1. The V gene end was trimmed by 3 bases and the J gene end by 4 bases; junction bases not matched to a gene: 6. CDR3 size: 15 residues. Germline-derived CDR1 and CDR2 are SGHRS and YFSETQ. This CDR3 is CASSSRQGAGTEAFF. The DNA of the CDR3 is TGCGCCAGCAGCTCGCGACAGGGGGCCGGCACTGAAGCTTTCTTT.

Many counts were recorded for this clone. This rearrangement joins TRBV20-1 to TRBJ1-4; D gene uncertain. CDR1 DFQATT and CDR2 SNEGSKA come from the germline V gene (reference sequence). The CDR3 covers 15 residues. Trimming cost V 0 bases and J 7 bases, with 15 bases left between them. In DNA, the CDR3 is TGCAGTGCTAGAGATCCCACAGCGGCGGGTGAAAAACTGTTTTTT. It yields the protein CSARDPTAAGEKLFF.

This clone has just a few counts. The rearrangement links TRBV12-3 or TRBV12-4 to TRBJ2-2, with a tentative D call TRBD1 (6 bases). Trimming took off 7 bases at V and 4 bases at J, with 13 bases between the two ends. The length of the CDR3 is 14 residues. This chain's CDR3 is CASITGIGTGELFF. The CDR3, as DNA: TGTGCCAGCATAACAGGGATCGGCACCGGGGAGCTGTTTTTT.

This clone has only a few counts. A much larger clone differs by one base, so this may be a read error. For the CDR3, the DNA is TGTGCCAGCAGCCGAGACGCTAGCGGGGGGCGTCTACTAGGGGAGCTGTTTTTT. Translated, it gives CASSRDASGGRLLGELFF. The gene calls are TRBV14 and TRBJ2-2; 11 positions agree with TRBD2. Trimming at V came to 4 bases and at J to 8 bases, leaving 15 bases not matched to a gene. The CDR3 length is 18 residues. Germline CDR1 SGHDN, CDR2 FVKESK.